This T cell receptor (beta chain) is drawn from a study of T cell changes during pregnancy in multiple sclerosis. This CDR3 contains 17 residues. Germline V gene data show CDR1 as SGHRS and CDR2 as YFSETQ. V shed 0 bases and J 5 bases; nucleotides not matched to a gene: 12. Some clones are missing from TCRdb's copy, which holds only in-frame ones; the method was immunoSEQ multiplex PCR. The sample has about 110,000 clones; 85% to 95% are singletons. Sequenced here: peripheral blood, sampled after pregnancy. This chain uses TRBV5-1 with TRBJ2-5; 8 nucleotides align to TRBD1. The TCR originated in a female donor with multiple sclerosis, enrolled in a pregnancy study. CDR3 in DNA: TGCGCCAGCAGCTTGGTAGATTCAGGGGGCACCGTTGAGACCCAGTACTTC. As protein: CASSLVDSGGTVETQYF. Based on the CDR3 plus reference TRBV5-1 and TRBJ2-5, the full variable domain is KAGVTQTPRYLIKTRGQQVTLSCSPISGHRSVSWYQQTPGQGLQFLFEYFSETQRNKGNFPGRFSGRQFSNSRSEMNVSTLELGDSALYLCASSLVDSGGTVETQYFGPGTRLLVL.